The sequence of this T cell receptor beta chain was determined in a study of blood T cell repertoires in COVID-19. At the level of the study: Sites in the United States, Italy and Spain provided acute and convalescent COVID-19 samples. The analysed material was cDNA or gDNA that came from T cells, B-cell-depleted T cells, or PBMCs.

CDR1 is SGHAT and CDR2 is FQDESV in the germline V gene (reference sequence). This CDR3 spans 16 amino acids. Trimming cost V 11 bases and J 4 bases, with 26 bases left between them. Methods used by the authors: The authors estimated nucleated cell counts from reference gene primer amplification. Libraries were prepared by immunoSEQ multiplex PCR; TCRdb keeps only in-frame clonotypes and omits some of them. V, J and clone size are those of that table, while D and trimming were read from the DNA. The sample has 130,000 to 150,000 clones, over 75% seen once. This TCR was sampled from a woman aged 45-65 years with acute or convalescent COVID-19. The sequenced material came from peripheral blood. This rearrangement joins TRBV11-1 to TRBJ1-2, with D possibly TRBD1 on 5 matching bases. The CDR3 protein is CASKATGPGGVYGYTF. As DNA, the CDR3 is TGTGCCTCCAAAGCGACCGGCCCGGGAGGGGTCTATGGCTACACCTTC.